Listed below are T cell receptor beta chains from one sample, sequenced in a study of cytomegalovirus exposure and HLA in healthy donors. Here immunoSEQ multiplex PCR was the method, and the copy in TCRdb shows in-frame clones only, minus some. This sample carries some 86,000 clones, 93% of them seen once, and the ten largest clones take approximately 4%. Sequences were obtained from PBMCs. The receptor source for this set is a woman aged 25 to 39 in good health and CMV-seronegative. The CDR3 runs from the conserved cysteine through the conserved F or W. The order of the fields is J gene, D gene, V gene, clone size, CDR3 DNA, CDR3 protein. The D gene is left open where the match is weak. Size is stated for part of the rows, as once, few or many counts, or as a class when the clone is expanded.

>TRBJ2-1|-|TRBV9|-
TGTGCCAGCAGCGTAGGGGTCGGGGGTGATTGGAACAATGAGCAGTTCTTC
CASSVGVGGDWNNEQFF
>TRBJ2-1|-|TRBV9|once
TGTGCCAGCAGCGTAGCGTGGCTACCCGGGAATGAGCAGTTCTTC
CASSVAWLPGNEQFF
>TRBJ2-1|TRBD2|TRBV7-2|-
TGTGCCAGCAGCTTAGCCGGGACTAACCTCTACAATGAGCAGTTCTTC
CASSLAGTNLYNEQFF
>TRBJ1-1|-|TRBV19|-
TGTGCCAGTAGTCCAATAGGAGGGTCGGGAAACACTGAAGCTTTCTTT
CASSPIGGSGNTEAFF
>TRBJ2-7|TRBD1|TRBV13|-
TGTGCCAGCAGCTTCCTGGGACAGGCCTACGAGCAGTACTTC
CASSFLGQAYEQYF
>TRBJ2-5|TRBD2|TRBV5-1|-
TGCGCCAGCAGCCCCGGGACTAGCCGTACGGAGACCCAGTACTTC
CASSPGTSRTETQYF
>TRBJ2-1|-|TRBV2|-
TGTGCCAGCAGTGAAGCGGCGCAGGTTTTCTACAATGAGCAGTTCTTC
CASSEAAQVFYNEQFF
>TRBJ2-2|-|TRBV15|-
TGTGCCACCAGCAGAGATTCGGGGTCCGGGGAGCTGTTTTTT
CATSRDSGSGELFF
>TRBJ2-7|TRBD2|TRBV10-3|-
TGTGCCATCAGGCCCGGGACTAGCGGGAGTCAGCAGTACTTC
CAIRPGTSGSQQYF
>TRBJ2-6|TRBD2|TRBV5-6|-
TGTGCCAGCAGAGTGGGGGGGAGTGGGGCCAACGTCCTGACTTTC
CASRVGGSGANVLTF
>TRBJ2-7|TRBD2|TRBV9|-
TGTGCCAGCAGCGCCTCTCTAGCGGGGTCGTCCTACGAGCAGTACTTC
CASSASLAGSSYEQYF
>TRBJ1-5|TRBD1|TRBV2|few
TGTGCCAGCTGCCTGGGACAGGGAGGAGGGCAGCCCCAGCATTTT
CASCLGQGGGQPQHF
>TRBJ2-3|TRBD1|TRBV12-5|-
TGTGCTAGTGGCCTACGGACCGGGACAGGGGGCGCGGATACGCAGTATTTT
CASGLRTGTGGADTQYF
>TRBJ2-3|-|TRBV29-1|-
TGCAGCGTTGTTCGGACACGGAGCACAGATACGCAGTATTTT
CSVVRTRSTDTQYF
>TRBJ2-6|-|TRBV5-1|-
TGCGCCAGCAGCCCCCCGACTGGACAGAGGTCTGGGGCCAACGTCCTGACTTTC
CASSPPTGQRSGANVLTF
>TRBJ2-7|TRBD1|TRBV30|-
TGTGCCTGGAGTGGAGCTCGGACAGGCAACCCCTACGAGCAGTACTTC
CAWSGARTGNPYEQYF
>TRBJ2-7|TRBD1|TRBV6-1|-
TGTGCCAGCAGGGGGGGACAGGGGATCTACGAGCAGTACTTC
CASRGGQGIYEQYF
>TRBJ1-3|TRBD1|TRBV15|-
TGTGCCACCAGCAGAGATCCAGGGGGCAACACCATATATTTT
CATSRDPGGNTIYF
>TRBJ2-7|TRBD1|TRBV6-1|once
TGTGCCAGCACCGACAGGGGTTCCTACGAGCAGTACTTC
CASTDRGSYEQYF
>TRBJ1-2|-|TRBV7-2|-
TGTGCCAGCACCCGCTTAGGGGGAAATATCTATGGCTACACCTTC
CASTRLGGNIYGYTF
>TRBJ2-1|TRBD1|TRBV6-6|-
TGTGCCAGCAGTTACGGACAGGGGGCGACGGGGAATGAGCAGTTCTTC
CASSYGQGATGNEQFF
>TRBJ2-7|TRBD1|TRBV6-5|once
TGTGCCAGCAGACCCGACAGGGGGACCCCCTACGAGCAGTACTTC
CASRPDRGTPYEQYF
>TRBJ2-2|-|TRBV21-1|-
TGTGCCAGCAGCAACAAAGGGTCTAGCCAGACCACCGGGGAGCTGTTTTTT
CASSNKGSSQTTGELFF
>TRBJ1-1|-|TRBV6-6|-
TGTGCCAGCAGTTACTCGGGGGCCCAGAACACTGAAGCTTTCTTT
CASSYSGAQNTEAFF
>TRBJ2-7|-|TRBV5-4|-
TGTGCCAGCAGCCCCCGTGGGGCGACCTACGAGCAGTACTTC
CASSPRGATYEQYF
>TRBJ1-1|TRBD1|TRBV4-2|-
TGTGCCAGCAGCCAAGATCGGACAGGGTACACTGAAGCTTTCTTT
CASSQDRTGYTEAFF
>TRBJ1-1|TRBD1|TRBV2|-
TGTGCCAGCAGGCGGGACAGTACGAACACTGAAGCTTTCTTT
CASRRDSTNTEAFF
>TRBJ2-5|TRBD2|TRBV6-4|-
TGTGCCAGCAGAACGGTACTAGCGGGAATAGAGACCCAGTACTTC
CASRTVLAGIETQYF
>TRBJ2-7|-|TRBV27|-
TGTGCCAGCAGTACCAGGGTCGGGGGCTACGAGCAGTACTTC
CASSTRVGGYEQYF
>TRBJ2-7|-|TRBV29-1|-
TGCAGCGAAGGGCCCGGTGACGGAGGAGGTAGGTCCCACTACGAGCAGTACTTC
CSEGPGDGGGRSHYEQYF
>TRBJ1-3|TRBD1|TRBV5-1|-
TGCGCCAGCAGCCCCGGGACAGGGGTAAACACCATATATTTT
CASSPGTGVNTIYF